The 13 T cell receptor beta chains below come from one sample, sequenced in a study of control samples from healthy donors and cancer patients. Repertoires were generated with immunoSEQ multiplex PCR, while TCRdb's copy carries only in-frame clones and drops some. The sample has some 120,000 clones; about 89% are singletons. Material for sequencing was blood. These TCRs come from a man aged 45 to 65 in good health.

This rearrangement joins TRBV9 to TRBJ2-3, with a possible D match to TRBD1 (5 bases). The CDR3 totals 14 residues. V lost 0 bases and J 6 bases, leaving 11 bases between the germline ends. Looked up from germline, CDR1 is SGDLS and CDR2 is YYNGEE. The CDR3 spells CASSVGGPVDTQYF. DNA for the CDR3: TGTGCCAGCAGCGTAGGGGGCCCTGTGGATACGCAGTATTTT. The full variable domain, with the rest looked up from reference TRBV9 and TRBJ2-3, is DSGVTQTPKHLITATGQRVTLRCSPRSGDLSVYWYQQSLDQGLQFLIQYYNGEERAKGNILERFSAQQFPDLHSELNLSSLELGDSALYFCASSVGGPVDTQYFGPGTRLTVL.

The chain employs TRBV15 and TRBJ1-6; D is perhaps TRBD1 (5 bases). Per germline, CDR1 LNHNV and CDR2 YYDKDF (reference sequence). The CDR3 extends over 14 amino acids. V shed 4 bases and J shed 7 bases, with 11 bases lying between them. The CDR3 nucleotides are TGTGCCACCAGCACCGGGACGGGGAATTCACCCCTCCACTTT. Amino acids: CATSTGTGNSPLHF.

V and J are TRBV7-8 and TRBJ2-6; unclear D gene. The germline gives CDR1 SGHVS, CDR2 FQNEAQ. This CDR3 has 20 residues. Trimming removed 1 base at V and 0 bases at J, with 19 bases between. Here the CDR3 DNA reads TGTGCCAGCAGCTTAGTTAGGTTAGGACCCATCGACTCTGGGGCCAACGTCCTGACTTTC. It is translated as CASSLVRLGPIDSGANVLTF.

The chain combines TRBV5-4 with TRBJ2-2; 7 bases agree with TRBD2. The CDR3 contains 17 residues. Germline V gives CDR1 SGHNT, CDR2 YYREEE (reference sequence). Trimming removed 3 bases from V and 1 base from J; junction bases left unmatched: 9. This CDR3 is CASSSTPGGGNTGELFF. In DNA form, the CDR3 reads TGTGCCAGCAGCTCGACCCCCGGCGGGGGGAACACCGGGGAGCTGTTTTTT.

This clone was counted only a few times. The chain combines TRBV19 with TRBJ2-7; no firm D call. There are 14 residues in the CDR3. The ends were cut back, 5 bases at V and 6 bases at J, with 17 bases in the middle. CDR1 is LNHDA and CDR2 is SQIVND in the germline V gene (reference sequence). This CDR3 is CASSLQGNTGEQYF. Here the CDR3 DNA reads TGTGCCAGTAGTCTCCAAGGCAACACGGGCGAGCAGTACTTC.

The chain recombines TRBV19 with TRBJ2-5, with D tentatively TRBD1 or TRBD2 (5 bases each). The V and J ends lost 3 bases and 1 base respectively, with 9 bases between them. This CDR3 region has 14 residues. Germline V lookup: CDR1 LNHDA, CDR2 SQIVND (reference sequence). DNA of the CDR3: TGTGCCAGTAGTATGTTTGGGGGCCAAGAGACCCAGTACTTC. Encoded protein: CASSMFGGQETQYF.

The chain is built from TRBV24-1 and TRBJ1-2, with D perhaps matching TRBD1 (6 bases). The CDR3 sequence is 14 residues long. V was pared by 4 bases and J by 4 bases, with 12 bases between. Germline CDR1 and CDR2: KGHDR and SFDVKD. CDR3 amino acids: CATSDPGQLYGYTF. The CDR3 DNA follows: TGTGCCACCAGTGACCCCGGACAGCTCTATGGCTACACCTTC.

The J gene is TRBJ1-5, the V gene TRBV4-1; 12 bases are a match to TRBD1. V dropped 4 bases and J dropped 7; count of bases not matched to a gene: 2. Germline-derived CDR1 and CDR2 are MGHRA and YSYEKL. This CDR3 region has 14 residues. The DNA of the CDR3 is TGCGCCAGCAGCCTGGGGACAGGGGGCCAGCCCCAGCATTTT. Translation: CASSLGTGGQPQHF.

This clone was detected only once. This chain connects TRBV9 to TRBJ1-5; no clear D. Germline assignment: CDR1 SGDLS and CDR2 YYNGEE. The CDR3 has 12 amino acids. V shed 9 bases and J shed 2 bases, with 9 bases lying between them. The CDR3 nucleotides read TGTGCCACGGGGTCGGGCAATCAGCCCCAGCATTTT. Translated: CATGSGNQPQHF.

The rearrangement joins TRBV24-1 to TRBJ1-1, with D possibly matching TRBD1 (6 bases). Trimming left V 4 bases short and J 4 bases short, with 9 bases between. The CDR3 extends over 13 amino acids. Germline loops: CDR1 KGHDR, CDR2 SFDVKD. CDR3 residues: CATSDPGATEAFF. The CDR3 bases are TGTGCCACCAGTGACCCAGGGGCCACTGAAGCTTTCTTT.

V usage is TRBV5-1 and J usage is TRBJ1-1; 7 bases fit TRBD1. V shed 4 bases, J shed 4 bases, and the junction held 13 bases outside the gene matches. Germline CDR1 is SGHRS and CDR2 is YFSETQ. This CDR3 contains 16 residues. The CDR3 DNA is TGCGCCAGCAGCGCATATTGGACAGGTACGGTCACTGAAGCTTTCTTT. Translation gives CASSAYWTGTVTEAFF.

The chain carries TRBV6-6 and TRBJ1-2; D is ambiguous. CDR1 is MNHNY and CDR2 is SVGAGI in the germline V gene (reference sequence). CDR3 length: 14 amino acids. Trimming shortened V by 5 bases and J by 6 bases, and 16 bases separated the two germline ends. For the CDR3, the DNA is TGTGCCAGCAGTCTCGACCCCAGCCCTAATGGCTACACCTTC. Translated, it gives CASSLDPSPNGYTF.

This clone was picked up many times. V usage is TRBV19 and J usage is TRBJ2-7; D gene ambiguous. Germline V gives CDR1 LNHDA, CDR2 SQIVND (reference sequence). This CDR3 has 11 residues. The ends were cut back, 5 bases at V and 3 bases at J, with 5 bases in the middle. CDR3 sequence reads: CASSDNYEQYF. The CDR3 DNA follows: TGTGCCAGTAGTGACAACTACGAGCAGTACTTC.